The 7 T cell receptor beta chains presented below share a single source sample, sequenced in a study of blood T cell repertoires in COVID-19 (dated by TCRdb to 2020 to 2022). The library came from the immunoSEQ multiplex PCR assay. This is the immuneACCESS table as TCRdb keeps it, with only in-frame sequences that have V and J called. A part of the clones is gone; compared with another copy, unresolved V genes explain less than half, and the rest is unexplained. This sample comprises 430,000 or so clones, approximately 90% of them detected only once. The top ten clones comprise 1.8% of the sample. The specimen was PBMCs or T cells enriched from blood (not recorded which). All receptors derive from a middle-aged woman who had recovered from COVID-19.

The V call is TRBV18, the J call TRBJ1-2; 8 bases match TRBD1. The CDR3 loop spans 15 amino acids. J gave up 6 bases and V 2 bases, and 8 bases lay outside the gene matches. The germline V gene has CDR1 KGHSH and CDR2 LQKENI. The CDR3 DNA follows: TGTGCCAGCTCACCATCCGGCAGGGGGCTAAATGGCTACACCTTC. Protein product: CASSPSGRGLNGYTF.

The chain joins TRBV4-3 to TRBJ2-7, with D perhaps TRBD2 (5 bases). Germline assignment: CDR1 LGHNA and CDR2 YSLEER. The V gene lost 4 bases and the J gene lost 3 bases, with 10 bases spanning the gap. This CDR3 comprises 13 residues. Written as DNA, the CDR3 is TGCGCCAGCAGCCGAGGGTTCGACTACGAGCAGTACTTC. As protein: CASSRGFDYEQYF.

With regard to this clone: Other DNA sequences in this specimen translate into the identical CDR3. The V and J genes are TRBV18 and TRBJ2-7; 7 bases line up with TRBD1. Unmatched junction bases numbered 5, after V lost 3 bases and J lost 6 bases. Germline-derived CDR1 and CDR2 are KGHSH and LQKENI. The CDR3 is 13 amino acids. CDR3 DNA sequence: TGTGCCAGCTCACCTAGGACAGGCCCCGAGCAGTACTTC. Protein product: CASSPRTGPEQYF.

The chain joins TRBV5-6 to TRBJ1-1; the D gene is possibly TRBD1 (6 bases). There are 15 residues in the CDR3. CDR1 and CDR2 from the germline V gene are SGHDT and YYEEEE. V shed 2 bases and J shed 0 bases, with 11 bases lying between them. For the CDR3, the DNA is TGTGCCAGCAGCTTCCAGGGGCTTATGAACACTGAAGCTTTCTTT. Its translation: CASSFQGLMNTEAFF.

This rearrangement joins TRBV20-1 to TRBJ1-4; D is unresolved. Trimming took off 2 bases at V and 6 bases at J, with 4 bases between the two ends. This CDR3 has 11 amino acids. Germline V gene sequence: CDR1 DFQATT, CDR2 SNEGSKA (reference sequence). The CDR3: CSARLDEKLFF. The CDR3 DNA sequence: TGCAGTGCTAGACTTGATGAAAAACTGTTTTTT.

The CDR3 region has the DNA TGCGCCAGCAGCTCCGGGTACGATGAAAAACTGTTTTTT. This encodes CASSSGYDEKLFF. The rearrangement uses TRBV5-1 and TRBJ1-4; no reliable D call. Germline V gene data show CDR1 as SGHRS and CDR2 as YFSETQ. The CDR3 contains 13 residues. V was cut by 3 bases and J by 6 bases, with 9 bases left in between.

The DNA of the CDR3 is TGTGCCAGCAGTCTCGGCGGGACGGCGGGGCAGTACTTC. This sequence encodes CASSLGGTAGQYF. This chain links TRBV6-2 or TRBV6-3 with TRBJ2-7, with a tentative D call TRBD2 (6 bases). The CDR3 has 13 amino acids. Germline V CDR1 and CDR2: MNHEY, SVGEGT. Trimming cost V 5 bases and J 9 bases, with 17 bases left between them.